These 18 T cell receptor beta chains came from one sample sequenced in a study of blood T cell repertoires in COVID-19. Some clones are missing from TCRdb's copy, which holds only in-frame ones; the method was immunoSEQ multiplex PCR. The sample contains 190,000 or so clones, around four fifths of which appear only once. What was sequenced was peripheral blood. The receptors shown here come from a man between 60 and 70 years old with COVID-19, enrolled during active disease.

The chain uses TRBV5-5 and TRBJ1-6, with D perhaps TRBD1 (6 bases). From germline, CDR1 is SGHKS and CDR2 YYEKEE (reference sequence). The CDR3 totals 15 residues. Trimming stripped 4 bases from V and 4 bases from J, with 12 bases between. The CDR3 coding sequence is TGTGCCAGCAGCCCGACAGGTTTATATAATTCACCCCTCCACTTT. This gives the protein CASSPTGLYNSPLHF.

V usage is TRBV9 and J usage is TRBJ2-1, with D possibly TRBD1 on 6 matching bases. Trimming took 4 bases from V and 7 from J, leaving 24 bases between them. Germline V gives CDR1 SGDLS, CDR2 YYNGEE. CDR3 length equals 17 residues. The CDR3 region has the DNA TGTGCCAGCAGCACGAAAATGGGGATCCAGGGGCGGAATGAGCAGTTCTTC. As protein: CASSTKMGIQGRNEQFF.

J is TRBJ2-3 and V is TRBV5-1; 11 nucleotides align to TRBD2. The CDR3 has 15 residues. CDR1 is SGHRS, CDR2 YFSETQ, per germline. V shed 4 bases and J 4 bases; nucleotides not matched to a gene: 5. DNA for the CDR3: TGCGCCAGCAGCACTAGCGGGAGCACCGCAGATACGCAGTATTTT. This sequence encodes CASSTSGSTADTQYF. The whole variable domain, remainder taken from reference TRBV5-1 and TRBJ2-3, is KAGVTQTPRYLIKTRGQQVTLSCSPISGHRSVSWYQQTPGQGLQFLFEYFSETQRNKGNFPGRFSGRQFSNSRSEMNVSTLELGDSALYLCASSTSGSTADTQYFGPGTRLTVL.

This clone was picked up a small number of times. The J gene is TRBJ1-1, the V gene TRBV10-3; tentative D call: TRBD1 (5 bases). The germline gives CDR1 ENHRY, CDR2 SYGVKD. The CDR3 runs 11 residues. Trimming pared 11 bases from V and 7 bases from J, leaving 14 bases between. The CDR3 nucleotides read TGTGCCGCCGAAGGGAGGGGTGAAGCTTTCTTT. Its translation is CAAEGRGEAFF.

This chain links TRBV7-8 with TRBJ2-1, with D tentatively TRBD2 (8 bases). V lost 5 bases, J lost 8 bases, and 25 bases lay in between. Germline V CDR1 and CDR2: SGHVS, FQNEAQ. The CDR3 has 17 amino acids. CDR3 sequence (DNA): TGTGCCAGCAGCGGAGGGGGCGGGGTAGCGGGACGCTATGAGCAGTTCTTC. Translating it yields CASSGGGGVAGRYEQFF.

V and J are TRBV19 and TRBJ1-6, with a tentative D call TRBD1 (6 bases). Looked up from germline, CDR1 is LNHDA and CDR2 is SQIVND (reference sequence). The V end lost 4 bases, the J end lost 8 bases, and 15 bases lay between the germline ends. The CDR3 is made up of 15 amino acids. CDR3: CASSNLQGMDSPLHF. For the CDR3, the DNA is TGTGCCAGTAGTAACCTACAGGGCATGGATTCACCCCTCCACTTT.

This clone was detected only once. This rearrangement joins TRBV7-6 to TRBJ2-7; the match to TRBD1 covers 8 bases. Losses at the gene ends were 0 bases for V and 6 bases for J; bases not matched to a gene: 4. The V gene's germline CDR1 is SGHVS and CDR2 FNYEAQ. This CDR3 spans 14 amino acids. Written as DNA, the CDR3 is TGTGCCAGCAGCTTAGCGGCAGGGGGCTCCGAGCAGTACTTC. Translated: CASSLAAGGSEQYF.

The chain uses TRBV27 and TRBJ1-3; D remains unclear. Per the germline V gene, CDR1 is MNHEY and CDR2 is SMNVEV (reference sequence). V lost 0 bases and J lost 2, with 11 bases in between. The CDR3 has 16 amino acids. The CDR3 sequence is CASSLSMGGPGNTIYF. CDR3 DNA sequence: TGTGCCAGCAGTTTATCGATGGGAGGGCCTGGAAACACCATATATTTT.

The rearrangement links TRBV5-1 to TRBJ1-4; 8 bases match TRBD1. The CDR3 is made up of 16 amino acids. V gave up 4 bases and J gave up 7 bases; unmatched junction bases: 12. Germline V lookup: CDR1 SGHRS, CDR2 YFSETQ. CDR3 amino acids: CASSPRSRTGSEKLFF. The CDR3 DNA sequence: TGCGCCAGCAGCCCCCGATCTAGGACAGGGAGTGAAAAACTGTTTTTT.

The CDR3 sequence is CASSLAGGQGREAFF. The CDR3 DNA is TGCGCCAGCAGCTTGGCAGGTGGACAGGGGCGTGAAGCTTTCTTT. The chain joins TRBV5-1 to TRBJ1-1; 9 bases are shared with TRBD1. Germline CDR1 SGHRS, CDR2 YFSETQ. CDR3 length: 15 residues. J was trimmed by 7 bases and V by 0 bases; bases with no gene match: 7.

The V call is TRBV5-1, the J call TRBJ1-1, with unresolved D. Germline values: CDR1 SGHRS, CDR2 YFSETQ. There are 14 residues in the CDR3. V lost 0 bases and J 1 base, leaving 7 bases between the germline ends. For the CDR3, the DNA is TGCGCCAGCAGCTTGGATGAGGGGAACACTGAAGCTTTCTTT. Protein product: CASSLDEGNTEAFF.

The genes are TRBV2 and TRBJ1-2, with D unclear. Germline V gives CDR1 SNHLY, CDR2 FYNNEI. Trimming cost V 3 bases and J 0 bases, with 11 bases left between them. The CDR3 length is 15 residues. The CDR3 reads CASSEARGANYGYTF. Here the CDR3 DNA reads TGTGCCAGCAGTGAGGCACGGGGAGCTAACTATGGCTACACCTTC.

The chain links TRBV7-2 to TRBJ2-1, with a possible D match to TRBD1 (6 bases). CDR1 is SGHTA, CDR2 FQGNSA, per germline. The CDR3 length is 16 residues. V lost 2 bases and J lost 4, with 15 bases in between. The CDR3 DNA reads TGTGCCAGCAGCTTATTGTCCGGGACATCTTACAATGAGCAGTTCTTC. Protein: CASSLLSGTSYNEQFF.

This chain uses TRBV7-9 with TRBJ2-2, with 7 bases lining up with TRBD1. J was trimmed by 4 bases and V by 5 bases; bases with no gene match: 7. The CDR3 runs to 15 residues. Germline CDR1 and CDR2: SEHNR and FQNEAQ (reference sequence). CDR3 amino acids: CASSHVGTATGELFF. CDR3 sequence (DNA): TGTGCCAGCAGCCACGTCGGGACAGCCACCGGGGAGCTGTTTTTT.

The rearrangement links TRBV6-1 to TRBJ2-1; no firm D call. CDR1 and CDR2 from the germline V gene are MNHNS and SASEGT. Trimming took off 0 bases at V and 8 bases at J, with 5 bases between the two ends. The CDR3 is made up of 12 amino acids. CDR3 in amino acids: CASSEATDEQFF. DNA for the CDR3: TGTGCCAGCAGTGAAGCAACAGATGAGCAGTTCTTC.

This chain joins TRBV6-2 or TRBV6-3 and TRBJ2-2, with 9 bases lining up with TRBD1. The CDR3 consists of 15 residues. Germline CDR1 is MNHEY and CDR2 is SVGEGT. Trimming cost V 6 bases and J 4 bases; bases outside gene matches: 6. This chain's CDR3 is CASSPGTGPTGELFF. Written as DNA, the CDR3 is TGTGCCAGCAGCCCCGGGACAGGGCCCACCGGGGAGCTGTTTTTT.

In nucleotides, the CDR3 is TGTGCCAGCAGCTTGGACGGGTACGAGCAGTACTTC. This codes for CASSLDGYEQYF. The chain joins TRBV5-5 to TRBJ2-7; D gene ambiguous. CDR1 and CDR2 from the germline V gene are SGHKS and YYEKEE (reference sequence). Between the trimmed V and J ends, which lost 0 bases and 4 bases, there was a span of 5 bases. The CDR3 runs to 12 residues.

The CDR3 protein is CASSQAPKGGVTEAFF. The DNA for the CDR3 is TGCGCCAGCAGCCAAGCTCCGAAAGGGGGCGTCACTGAAGCTTTCTTT. The chain employs TRBV4-1 and TRBJ1-1, with 7 nucleotides matching TRBD1. CDR3 size: 16 residues. In germline, CDR1 is MGHRA, CDR2 YSYEKL. V lost 1 base and J lost 4; bases outside the gene matches: 9.